This T cell receptor (beta chain) was sequenced in a study of a mutant IDH1 vaccine in newly diagnosed glioma. Trimming cost V 6 bases and J 5 bases; bases outside gene matches: 5. CDR1 and CDR2 from the germline V gene are MRHNA and SNTAGT. The CDR3 is 14 residues long. Time point of the sample: week 47, end of study. It was 300 ug of mutant IDH1 20-mer peptide that made up each vaccine dose, given with topical imiquimod. Note on this clone: As yet, its antigen is unknown.

Libraries were prepared by immunoSEQ multiplex PCR; TCRdb keeps only in-frame clonotypes and omits some of them. This table holds around 94,000 clones, roughly 91% found once. This receptor was identified in a woman between 45 and 65 years old with glioma. The sequencing used PBMCs, collected from a glioma patient whose treatment included an IDH1 peptide vaccine. The chain recombines TRBV6-4 with TRBJ2-5, with 11 bases that match TRBD1. In DNA, the CDR3 is TGTGCCAGCAGCGGACAGGGGGCGCTGGAGACCCAGTACTTC. It encodes CASSGQGALETQYF.